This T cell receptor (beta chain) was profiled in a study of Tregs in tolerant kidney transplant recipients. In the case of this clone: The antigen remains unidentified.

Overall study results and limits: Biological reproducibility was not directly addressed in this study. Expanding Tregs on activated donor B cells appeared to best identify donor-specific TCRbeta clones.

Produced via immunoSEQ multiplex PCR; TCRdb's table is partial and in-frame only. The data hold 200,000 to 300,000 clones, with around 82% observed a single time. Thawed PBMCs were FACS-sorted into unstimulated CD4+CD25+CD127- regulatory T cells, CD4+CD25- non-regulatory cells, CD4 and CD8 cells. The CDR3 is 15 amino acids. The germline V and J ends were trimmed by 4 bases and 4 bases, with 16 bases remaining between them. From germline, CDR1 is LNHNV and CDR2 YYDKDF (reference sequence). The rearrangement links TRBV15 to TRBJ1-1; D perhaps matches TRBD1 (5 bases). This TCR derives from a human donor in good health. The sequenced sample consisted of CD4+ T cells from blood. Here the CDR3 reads CATSTKTGGGTEAFF. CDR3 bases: TGTGCCACCAGCACCAAAACCGGGGGGGGCACTGAAGCTTTCTTT. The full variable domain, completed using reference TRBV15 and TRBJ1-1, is DAMVIQNPRYQVTQFGKPVTLSCSQTLNHNVMYWYQQKSSQAPKLLFHYYDKDFNNEADTPDNFQSRRPNTSFCFLDIRSPGLGDTAMYLCATSTKTGGGTEAFFGQGTRLTVV.